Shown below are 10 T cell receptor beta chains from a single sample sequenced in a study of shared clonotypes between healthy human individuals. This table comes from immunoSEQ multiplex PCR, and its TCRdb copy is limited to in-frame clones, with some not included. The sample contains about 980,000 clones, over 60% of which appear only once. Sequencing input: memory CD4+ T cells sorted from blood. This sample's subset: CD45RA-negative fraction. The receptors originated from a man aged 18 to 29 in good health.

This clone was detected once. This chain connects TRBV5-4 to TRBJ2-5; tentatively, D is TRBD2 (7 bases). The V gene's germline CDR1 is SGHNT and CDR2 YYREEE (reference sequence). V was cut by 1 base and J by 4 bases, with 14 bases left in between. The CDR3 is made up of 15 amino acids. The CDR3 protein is CASSLPGGAGETQYF. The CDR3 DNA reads TGTGCCAGCAGCTTGCCGGGGGGCGCGGGAGAGACCCAGTACTTC.

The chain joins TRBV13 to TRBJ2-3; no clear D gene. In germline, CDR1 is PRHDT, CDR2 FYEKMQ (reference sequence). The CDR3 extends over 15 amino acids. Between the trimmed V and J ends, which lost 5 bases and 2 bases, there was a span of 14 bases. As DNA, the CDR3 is TGTGCCAGCAGCGCGACGCCGGCTCTCACAGATACGCAGTATTTT. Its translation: CASSATPALTDTQYF.

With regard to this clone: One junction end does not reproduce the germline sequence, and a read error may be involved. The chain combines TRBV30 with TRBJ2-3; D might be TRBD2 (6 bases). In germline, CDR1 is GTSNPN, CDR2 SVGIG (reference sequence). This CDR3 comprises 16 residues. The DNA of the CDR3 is TGTGCCCGGAGCTCAATGGGGGGACTCGTCAGTGATACGCAGTATTTT. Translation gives CARSSMGGLVSDTQYF. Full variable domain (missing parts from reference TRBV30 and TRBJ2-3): SQTIHQWPATLVQPVGSPLSLECTVEGTSNPNLYWYRQAAGRGLQLLFYSVGIGQISSEVPQNLSASRPQDRQFILSSKKLLLSDSGFYLCARSSMGGLVSDTQYFGPGTRLTVL.

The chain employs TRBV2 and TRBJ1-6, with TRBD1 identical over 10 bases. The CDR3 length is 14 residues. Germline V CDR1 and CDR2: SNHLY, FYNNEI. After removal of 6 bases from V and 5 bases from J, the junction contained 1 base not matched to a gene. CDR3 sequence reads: CASRTGGNNSPLHF. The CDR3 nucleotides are TGTGCCAGCAGGACAGGGGGCAATAATTCACCCCTCCACTTT.

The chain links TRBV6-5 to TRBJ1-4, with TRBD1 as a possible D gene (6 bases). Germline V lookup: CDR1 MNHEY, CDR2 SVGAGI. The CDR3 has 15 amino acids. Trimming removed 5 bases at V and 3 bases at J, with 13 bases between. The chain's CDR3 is CASSTGSAANEKLFF. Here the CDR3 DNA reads TGTGCCAGCAGTACAGGGTCCGCAGCTAATGAAAAACTGTTTTTT.

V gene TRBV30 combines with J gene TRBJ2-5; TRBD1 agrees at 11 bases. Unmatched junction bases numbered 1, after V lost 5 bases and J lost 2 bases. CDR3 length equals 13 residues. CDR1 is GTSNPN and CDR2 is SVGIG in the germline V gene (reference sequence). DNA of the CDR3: TGTGCCTGGGGGACAGGGGGGCAAGAGACCCAGTACTTC. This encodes CAWGTGGQETQYF.

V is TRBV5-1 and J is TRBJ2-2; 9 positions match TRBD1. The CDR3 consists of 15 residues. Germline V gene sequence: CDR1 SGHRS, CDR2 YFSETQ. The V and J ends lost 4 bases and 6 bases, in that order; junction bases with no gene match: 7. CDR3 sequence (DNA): TGCGCCAGCAGCATCTCACAGGGGGCGTCCGGGGAGCTGTTTTTT. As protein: CASSISQGASGELFF.

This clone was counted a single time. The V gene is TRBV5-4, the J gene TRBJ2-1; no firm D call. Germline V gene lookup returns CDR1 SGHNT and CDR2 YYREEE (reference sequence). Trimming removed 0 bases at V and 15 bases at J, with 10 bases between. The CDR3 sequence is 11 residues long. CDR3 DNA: TGTGCCAGCAGCTTGGATAGCTTTCCGTTCTTC. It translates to CASSLDSFPFF.

CDR3 loop: CASRSGLAGGEQFF. The CDR3 DNA reads as TGCGCCAGCAGATCCGGACTAGCGGGAGGCGAGCAGTTCTTC. The chain uses TRBV5-1 and TRBJ2-1; 14 positions agree with TRBD2. Per the germline V gene, CDR1 is SGHRS and CDR2 is YFSETQ. The V segment lost 5 bases and the J segment 10 bases; nucleotides outside the gene matches: 5. The CDR3 contains 14 residues.

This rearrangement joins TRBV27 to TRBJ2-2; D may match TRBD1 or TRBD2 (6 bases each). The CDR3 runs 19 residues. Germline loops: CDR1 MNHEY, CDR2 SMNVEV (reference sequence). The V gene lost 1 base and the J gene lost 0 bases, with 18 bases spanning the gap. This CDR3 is CASSLFGLYGGANTGELFF. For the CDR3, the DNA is TGTGCCAGCAGTTTATTCGGTTTGTACGGGGGCGCGAACACCGGGGAGCTGTTTTTT.